One T cell receptor beta chain is described in this entry. Selected positively for CCR7 and CD45RO-negative, naive CD8 cells excluded terminally differentiated effector memory CD45RA+ cells. The data belong to a study of shared clonotypes between healthy human individuals. Measured with immunoSEQ multiplex PCR; TCRdb has only the in-frame clones, and not every one. The data contain millions of clones, just under 95% of them singletons. Input material: naive CD8+ T cells sorted from blood. This TCR was sampled from a man aged 18 to 29 in good health.

The CDR3 DNA sequence: TGTGCCAGCAGTGACCCCCCGGGAGGGGAGCAGTATTTT. Amino acid sequence: CASSDPPGGEQYF. V is TRBV28 and J is TRBJ2-3, with 8 bases that match TRBD2. The CDR3 extends over 13 amino acids. With 5 bases clipped from V and 11 bases from J, the junction kept 9 bases outside the gene matches. Germline V gives CDR1 MDHEN, CDR2 SYDVKM.